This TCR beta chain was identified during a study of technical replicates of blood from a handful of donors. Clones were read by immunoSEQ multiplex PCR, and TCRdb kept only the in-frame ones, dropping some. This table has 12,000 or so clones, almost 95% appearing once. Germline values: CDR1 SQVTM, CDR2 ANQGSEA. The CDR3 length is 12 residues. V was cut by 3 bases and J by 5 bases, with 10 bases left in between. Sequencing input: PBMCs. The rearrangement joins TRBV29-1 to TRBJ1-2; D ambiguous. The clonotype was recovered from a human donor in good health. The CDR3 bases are TGCAGCGTTGACCCGACACGTTATGGCTACACCTTC. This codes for CSVDPTRYGYTF. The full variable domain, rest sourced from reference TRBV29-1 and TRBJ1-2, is SAVISQKPSRDICQRGTSLTIQCQVDSQVTMMFWYRQQPGQSLTLIATANQGSEATYESGFVIDKFPISRPNLTFSTLTVSNMSPEDSSIYLCSVDPTRYGYTFGSGTRLTVV.